What follows describes a single T cell receptor (beta chain). This PCR relied on a set of 60 Vbeta primers and 13 Jbeta primers. Assay used: immunoSEQ multiplex PCR; TCRdb lists only in-frame clones, some missing. Seen here are about 180,000 clones, more than 75% observed once, and the top ten hold 2% to 2.5%. The source of the sample is a study of cytomegalovirus exposure and HLA in healthy donors. Germline V gene data show CDR1 as MNHEY and CDR2 as SMNVEV (reference sequence). V dropped 4 bases and J dropped 3; count of bases not matched to a gene: 7. This CDR3 is built from 15 residues. The sequence was obtained from a woman aged 25 to 39 in good health and CMV-seropositive. The V gene is TRBV27, the J gene TRBJ2-7; 9 bases are shared with TRBD2. Sequenced: PBMCs. CDR3 nucleotide sequence: TGTGCCAGCAGTTGGCTAGCGGGGACGGGCTACGAGCAGTACTTC. Protein sequence: CASSWLAGTGYEQYF.